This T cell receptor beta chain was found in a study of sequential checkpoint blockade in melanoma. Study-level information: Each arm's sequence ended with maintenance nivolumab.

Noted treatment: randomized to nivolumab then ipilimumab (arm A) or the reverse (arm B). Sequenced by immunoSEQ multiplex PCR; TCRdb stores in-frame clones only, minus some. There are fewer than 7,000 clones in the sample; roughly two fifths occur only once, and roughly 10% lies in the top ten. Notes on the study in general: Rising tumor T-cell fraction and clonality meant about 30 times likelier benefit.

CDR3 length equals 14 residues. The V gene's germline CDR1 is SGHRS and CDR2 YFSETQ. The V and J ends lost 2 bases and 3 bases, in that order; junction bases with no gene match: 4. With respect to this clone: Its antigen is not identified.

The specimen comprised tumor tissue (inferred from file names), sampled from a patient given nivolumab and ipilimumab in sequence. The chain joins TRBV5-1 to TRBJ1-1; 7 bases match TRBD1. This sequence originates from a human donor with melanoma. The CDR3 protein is CASSFTGDYTEAFF. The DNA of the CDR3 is TGCGCCAGCAGCTTTACAGGGGATTACACTGAAGCTTTCTTT.